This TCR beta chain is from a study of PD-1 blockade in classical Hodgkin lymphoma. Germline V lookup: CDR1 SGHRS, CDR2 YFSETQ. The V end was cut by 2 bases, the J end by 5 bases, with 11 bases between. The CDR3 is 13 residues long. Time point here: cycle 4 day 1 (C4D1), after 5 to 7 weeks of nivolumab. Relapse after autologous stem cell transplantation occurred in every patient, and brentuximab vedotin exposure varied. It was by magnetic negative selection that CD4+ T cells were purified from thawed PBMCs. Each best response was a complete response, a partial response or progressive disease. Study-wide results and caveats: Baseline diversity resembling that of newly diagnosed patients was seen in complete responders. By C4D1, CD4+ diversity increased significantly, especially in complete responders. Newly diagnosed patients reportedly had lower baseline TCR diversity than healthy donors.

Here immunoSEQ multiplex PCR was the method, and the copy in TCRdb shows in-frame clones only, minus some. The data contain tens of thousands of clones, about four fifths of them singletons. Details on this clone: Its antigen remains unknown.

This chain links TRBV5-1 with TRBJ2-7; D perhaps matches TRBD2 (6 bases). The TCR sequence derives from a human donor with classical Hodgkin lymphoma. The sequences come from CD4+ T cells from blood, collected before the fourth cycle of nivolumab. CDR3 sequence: CASSFGGRDEQYF. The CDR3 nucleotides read TGCGCCAGCAGCTTCGGGGGACGGGACGAGCAGTACTTC.